A single sample is the source of the 18 T cell receptor beta chains below, sequenced in a study of cytomegalovirus exposure and HLA in healthy donors. This PCR relied on a set of 60 Vbeta primers and 13 Jbeta primers. Some clones are missing from TCRdb's copy, which holds only in-frame ones; the method was immunoSEQ multiplex PCR. Of 180,000 or so clones listed, approximately 71% are singletons. The specimen sequenced was PBMCs. The receptor source for this set is a middle-aged woman in good health and CMV-seropositive.

The chain links TRBV5-1 to TRBJ2-7, with 8 bases that match TRBD2. In germline, CDR1 is SGHRS, CDR2 YFSETQ. J lost 0 bases, V lost 7 bases, and 6 bases had no gene match. The CDR3 is 14 amino acids. The CDR3 nucleotides read TGCGCCAGCGCATCTAGCGGGCCCTCCTACGAGCAGTACTTC. Protein product: CASASSGPSYEQYF. The full variable domain, with the rest looked up from reference TRBV5-1 and TRBJ2-7, is KAGVTQTPRYLIKTRGQQVTLSCSPISGHRSVSWYQQTPGQGLQFLFEYFSETQRNKGNFPGRFSGRQFSNSRSEMNVSTLELGDSALYLCASASSGPSYEQYFGPGTRLTVT.

This clone was found once. The chain joins TRBV9 to TRBJ1-4; TRBD1 might be the D (5 bases). V lost 3 bases to trimming and J lost 4 bases, with 13 bases between them. The length of the CDR3 is 15 residues. Per the germline V gene, CDR1 is SGDLS and CDR2 is YYNGEE. CDR3 in amino acids: CASSDRGGDNEKLFF. The CDR3 nucleotides read TGTGCCAGCAGCGACCGGGGGGGGGATAATGAAAAACTGTTTTTT.

This chain uses TRBV5-1 with TRBJ2-5, with D perhaps TRBD1 (5 bases). The DNA matches TRBJ2-7 better at its end, which makes the J call doubtful. Germline V CDR1 and CDR2: SGHRS, YFSETQ. This CDR3 spans 14 amino acids. DNA for the CDR3: TGCGCCAGCAGACAGACAGCGCGCGCCTACGAGCAGTACTTC. It yields the protein CASRQTARAYEQYF.

The chain recombines TRBV7-3 with TRBJ2-7, with 9 bases fitting TRBD1. Per germline, CDR1 SGHTA and CDR2 FQGTGA. The V segment lost 5 bases and the J segment 3 bases; nucleotides outside the gene matches: 5. This CDR3 is 14 amino acids long. This CDR3 is CASSPGQGNYEQYF. DNA of the CDR3: TGTGCCAGCAGCCCGGGACAGGGAAACTACGAGCAGTACTTC.

Turning to this clone: One junction end does not reproduce the germline sequence, and a read error may be involved. The chain has TRBV7-2 and TRBJ2-7, with 8 bases that match TRBD1. CDR1 is SGHTA, CDR2 FQGNSA, per germline. The CDR3 spans 13 residues. The CDR3 reads CASSLGGRGPDFF. DNA of the CDR3: TGTGCCAGCAGCTTAGGGGGCAGGGGGCCCGACTTCTTC. Combining the CDR3 with reference TRBV7-2 and TRBJ2-7 gives the whole variable domain GAGVSQSPSNKVTEKGKDVELRCDPISGHTALYWYRQSLGQGLEFLIYFQGNSAPDKSGLPSDRFSAERTGGSVSTLTIQRTQQEDSAVYLCASSLGGRGPDFFGPGTRLTVT.

The CDR3 loop reads CSVAREGNEQFF. In DNA form, the CDR3 reads TGCAGCGTTGCTAGAGAGGGCAATGAGCAGTTCTTC. The rearrangement uses TRBV29-1 and TRBJ2-1, with a weak D call TRBD2 (5 bases). Germline V gene data show CDR1 as SQVTM and CDR2 as ANQGSEA. With 4 bases removed from V and 6 bases from J, the gap between germline ends came to 10 bases. The CDR3 runs to 12 residues.

This rearrangement joins TRBV5-6 to TRBJ2-3; D call uncertain. V was pared by 2 bases and J by 4 bases, with 14 bases between. Looked up from germline, CDR1 is SGHDT and CDR2 is YYEEEE. This CDR3 contains 15 residues. CDR3 loop: CASSFLLGASDTQYF. The CDR3 bases are TGTGCCAGCAGCTTCCTTCTTGGAGCCTCAGATACGCAGTATTTT.

The rearrangement links TRBV28 to TRBJ2-1; D is perhaps TRBD2 (6 bases). Germline CDR1 MDHEN, CDR2 SYDVKM. With 10 bases removed from V and 2 bases from J, the gap between germline ends came to 12 bases. The CDR3 loop spans 13 amino acids. CDR3 nucleotide sequence: TGTGCCATATTAGCGGAACCCTACAATGAGCAGTTCTTC. Its translation: CAILAEPYNEQFF.

The chain employs TRBV4-3 and TRBJ2-2, with a weak D call TRBD2 (5 bases). CDR3 length: 16 residues. Deletions cut 5 bases from V and 7 bases from J, with 20 bases between. From germline, CDR1 is LGHNA and CDR2 YSLEER. The DNA for the CDR3 is TGCGCCAGCAGCTACCAATTCGGGGTTGTGGGCGGGGAGCTGTTTTTT. Translating gives CASSYQFGVVGGELFF.

This clone was seen a single time. J is TRBJ2-2 and V is TRBV7-2; TRBD2 agrees at 13 bases. With 5 bases clipped from V and 6 bases from J, the junction kept 9 bases outside the gene matches. CDR1 is SGHTA and CDR2 is FQGNSA in the germline V gene. This CDR3 is 17 amino acids long. CDR3 nucleotide sequence: TGTGCCAGCAGCAGAGAGGGACTAGCGGGGAAAGCCGGGGAGCTGTTTTTT. As protein: CASSREGLAGKAGELFF.

The chain is built from TRBV9 and TRBJ2-1; tentatively, D is TRBD2 (7 bases). The CDR3 loop spans 18 amino acids. Between the trimmed V and J ends, which lost 0 bases and 5 bases, there was a span of 21 bases. Germline V lookup: CDR1 SGDLS, CDR2 YYNGEE. In DNA, the CDR3 is TGTGCCAGCAGCGTAGGGGGAGGGGGGACTACGGGAGACAATGAGCAGTTCTTC. Its translation: CASSVGGGGTTGDNEQFF.

The chain is built from TRBV14 and TRBJ1-1; 9 bases align to TRBD1. Unmatched junction bases numbered 4, after V lost 4 bases and J lost 7 bases. From germline, CDR1 is SGHDN and CDR2 FVKESK. CDR3 size: 13 residues. The CDR3 here is CASSRQGGGEAFF. CDR3 sequence (DNA): TGTGCCAGCAGCCGACAGGGGGGAGGTGAAGCTTTCTTT.

A single count supports this clone. This chain uses TRBV4-1 with TRBJ1-1; tentative D call: TRBD1 (5 bases). V was pared by 4 bases and J by 5 bases, with 17 bases between. This CDR3 spans 15 amino acids. CDR1 and CDR2 (germline): MGHRA, YSYEKL. The CDR3 protein is CASSPGRGEVTEAFF. The CDR3 DNA follows: TGCGCCAGCAGCCCGGGACGGGGGGAGGTAACTGAAGCTTTCTTT.

The gene calls are TRBV10-2 and TRBJ2-1; TRBD2 aligns across 11 bases. CDR3 size: 15 residues. Germline V gives CDR1 WSHSY, CDR2 SAAADI. The ends lost 4 bases at V and 8 bases at J; junction bases unmatched: 7. The CDR3 coding sequence is TGCGCCAGCAGTGTAGCGGGAGGGCCAGGGGATGAGCAGTTCTTC. It yields the protein CASSVAGGPGDEQFF.

CDR3 region: CASGQGFNTGELFF. The CDR3 region has the DNA TGTGCCAGCGGACAGGGCTTCAACACCGGGGAGCTGTTTTTT. This chain links TRBV19 with TRBJ2-2, with TRBD1 matching 8 bases. J gave up 2 bases and V 9 bases, and 5 bases lay outside the gene matches. This CDR3 is built from 14 residues. The V gene's germline CDR1 is LNHDA and CDR2 SQIVND (reference sequence). The variable domain in full, with the rest retrieved from reference TRBV19 and TRBJ2-2, is DGGITQSPKYLFRKEGQNVTLSCEQNLNHDAMYWYRQDPGQGLRLIYYSQIVNDFQKGDIAEGYSVSREKKESFPLTVTSAQKNPTAFYLCASGQGFNTGELFFGEGSRLTVL.

V usage is TRBV7-9 and J usage is TRBJ2-1; the match to TRBD2 covers 15 bases. The germline V gene has CDR1 SEHNR and CDR2 FQNEAQ (reference sequence). The CDR3 spans 19 residues. J gave up 0 bases and V 5 bases, and 8 bases lay outside the gene matches. The CDR3 sequence: CASSGTGTSGRSSYNEQFF. DNA for the CDR3: TGTGCCAGCAGCGGAACCGGGACTAGCGGGAGGAGCTCCTACAATGAGCAGTTCTTC.

The chain employs TRBV5-1 and TRBJ2-1, with 8 bases aligning to TRBD2. J gave up 7 bases and V 0 bases, and 6 bases lay outside the gene matches. The V gene's germline CDR1 is SGHRS and CDR2 YFSETQ. The CDR3 length is 15 residues. CDR3 nucleotide sequence: TGCGCCAGCAGCTTGGCGGGAGGGCCCGAAAATGAGCAGTTCTTC. Translated: CASSLAGGPENEQFF.

The chain joins TRBV27 to TRBJ2-2, with TRBD1 as a possible D gene (6 bases). This CDR3 spans 17 amino acids. V was pared by 6 bases and J by 7 bases, with 24 bases between. Germline-derived CDR1 and CDR2 are MNHEY and SMNVEV (reference sequence). The CDR3 DNA reads as TGTGCCAGCAGACCAAAAAAGACAGGTGCCCTTCTCGGGGAGCTGTTTTTT. Translated: CASRPKKTGALLGELFF.